This TCR beta chain was observed in a study of blood T cells in healthy people across ages. For the second PCR, which ran for about 7 to 11 cycles, a sample-barcoded 5' primer and a J-beta primer mix were used. TCRdb re-called the 5' RACE reads through MiXCR, storing one row per CDR3 protein. There are 1.6 million or so distinct CDR3 sequences in the sample; about 35% occur only once, and around 11% lies in the top ten. The CDR3 covers 14 residues. With V trimmed by 3 bases and J by 4 bases, 5 bases remained unmatched. Germline CDR1 is DFQATT and CDR2 is SNEGSKA (reference sequence). The donors, healthy Caucasians from Russia, were aged roughly 6 to 100. General observations from the study: Roughly linearly, TCR beta diversity per million T cells fell as age increased.

In this sample, this clonotype turned up a few times. The antigen remains undetermined. The chain links TRBV20-1 to TRBJ2-1, with TRBD2 matching over 8 bases. Sequencing used blood. This TCR was sampled from a woman in her thirties in good health. As DNA, the CDR3 is TGCAGTGCTAGGATCGGCGGGGGGTACAATGAGCAGTTCTTC. This codes for CSARIGGGYNEQFF.